This T cell receptor (beta chain) comes out of a study of cytotoxic CD8 clonotypes in ibrutinib-treated CLL. Sequencing used immunoSEQ multiplex PCR; TCRdb keeps in-frame clones, though not all of them. The sample contains over 95,000 clones, about 53% of which appear only once. Germline CDR1 is ENHRY and CDR2 is SYGVKD. With 5 bases removed from V and 10 bases from J, the gap between germline ends came to 20 bases. This CDR3 is 14 amino acids long. The sequenced sample was PBMCs, obtained after 24 months of ibrutinib treatment. The chain couples TRBV10-3 to TRBJ1-1; D might be TRBD1 (6 bases). This TCR came from a human donor with chronic lymphocytic leukemia. CDR3 sequence: CAISNTGAAGIAFF. The DNA for the CDR3 is TGTGCCATCAGTAATACGGGGGCTGCGGGGATAGCTTTCTTT.